Following are 29 T cell receptor beta chains from one sample sequenced in a study of T cell responses to AZD1222 COVID-19 vaccine. Method: immunoSEQ multiplex PCR; TCRdb's copy keeps in-frame clones and lacks some. The sample yields around 150,000 clones, almost 95% seen once. The input for sequencing was peripheral blood, taken on day 0 of AZD1222 vaccination. These TCRs come from an adult in good health.

The chain has TRBV19 and TRBJ2-3; no definite D call. Trimming took off 8 bases at V and 5 bases at J, with 8 bases between the two ends. Germline CDR1 and CDR2: LNHDA and SQIVND (reference sequence). The CDR3 totals 11 residues. CDR3 in DNA: TGTGCCAGTGAATTGGGAGATACGCAGTATTTT. Translated: CASELGDTQYF.

The chain carries TRBV7-3 and TRBJ2-3, with D unresolved. V was shortened by 8 bases and J by 6 bases, with 9 bases between the two germline ends. The CDR3 has 11 residues. Germline V CDR1 and CDR2: SGHTA, FQGTGA. The CDR3 sequence is CASARKDTQYF. CDR3 bases: TGTGCCAGCGCCCGAAAGGATACGCAGTATTTT.

V gene TRBV4-1 combines with J gene TRBJ2-7; D is perhaps TRBD1 or TRBD2 (5 bases each). Germline V gene data show CDR1 as MGHRA and CDR2 as YSYEKL. The CDR3 is 13 amino acids. Trimming removed 1 base at V and 3 bases at J, with 7 bases between. The CDR3 bases are TGCGCCAGCAGCCAAGGAGGGGACTACGAGCAGTACTTC. Translated, it gives CASSQGGDYEQYF.

V gene TRBV5-6 combines with J gene TRBJ1-2, with a weak D call TRBD1 (5 bases). The CDR3 has 12 amino acids. V gave up 2 bases and J gave up 7 bases, with 9 bases separating them. Germline V gives CDR1 SGHDT, CDR2 YYEEEE. The CDR3 loop reads CASSLGVSGYTF. For the CDR3, the DNA is TGTGCCAGCAGCTTAGGGGTGAGTGGCTACACCTTC.

This clone was detected only once. The rearrangement links TRBV5-1 to TRBJ1-4; the D is unclear. Germline V lookup: CDR1 SGHRS, CDR2 YFSETQ. Between the trimmed V and J ends, which lost 2 bases and 14 bases, there was a span of 19 bases. The CDR3 is made up of 14 amino acids. The CDR3 is CASSLGTTDTRLFF. Written as DNA, the CDR3 is TGCGCCAGCAGCTTAGGAACTACCGATACCCGTCTGTTTTTT.

In this sample, this clone turned up once. V and J are TRBV5-1 and TRBJ2-1, with TRBD2 matching over 7 bases. Germline lookup yields CDR1 SGHRS and CDR2 YFSETQ. The CDR3 consists of 16 residues. Losses at the gene ends were 3 bases for V and 2 bases for J; bases not matched to a gene: 8. Here the CDR3 reads CASSSGRSGAYNEQFF. The CDR3 DNA is TGCGCCAGCAGCTCCGGGAGGTCTGGGGCCTACAATGAGCAGTTCTTC.

The chain employs TRBV4-1 and TRBJ2-5, with a weak D call TRBD1 (6 bases). From germline, CDR1 is MGHRA and CDR2 YSYEKL. With 3 bases removed from V and 0 bases from J, the gap between germline ends came to 11 bases. This CDR3 comprises 15 residues. CDR3 sequence reads: CASSHPGQDQETQYF. The CDR3 DNA reads as TGCGCCAGCAGCCACCCGGGACAAGACCAAGAGACCCAGTACTTC.

The chain has TRBV10-3 and TRBJ2-3; perhaps TRBD2 as D (6 bases). This CDR3 contains 16 residues. V was shortened by 3 bases and J by 4 bases, with 17 bases between the two germline ends. CDR1 ENHRY and CDR2 SYGVKD come from the germline V gene. CDR3 residues: CAISEFGGTGADTQYF. CDR3 DNA sequence: TGTGCCATCAGTGAATTCGGAGGGACGGGAGCAGATACGCAGTATTTT.

The chain employs TRBV7-2 and TRBJ2-1; 7 bases fit TRBD2. J gave up 4 bases and V 4 bases, and 10 bases lay outside the gene matches. This CDR3 is 16 amino acids long. The germline CDR1 and CDR2 sequences are SGHTA and FQGNSA. CDR3: CASSSSTGGYYNEQFF. Written as DNA, the CDR3 is TGTGCCAGCAGCTCGTCTACGGGGGGTTATTACAATGAGCAGTTCTTC.

The chain is built from TRBV3-1 (or the pseudogene TRBV3-2) and TRBJ2-1; 15 positions match TRBD2. The germline V gene encodes CDR1 LGHDT and CDR2 YNNKEL (reference sequence). The length of the CDR3 is 18 residues. J was trimmed by 5 bases and V by 7 bases; bases with no gene match: 12. The CDR3 loop reads CASKKEGLAGGIHNEQFF. The CDR3 region has the DNA TGTGCCAGCAAAAAAGAGGGACTAGCGGGAGGAATTCACAATGAGCAGTTCTTC.

This clone is a singleton in its sample. The chain uses TRBV4-2 and TRBJ2-3; 8 bases agree with TRBD1. J gave up 2 bases and V 0 bases, and 7 bases lay outside the gene matches. The CDR3 contains 17 residues. The germline V gene has CDR1 LGHNA and CDR2 YNFKEQ. CDR3 DNA: TGTGCCAGCAGCCAAGATCCTCAGGGGGCAGACACAGATACGCAGTATTTT. This encodes CASSQDPQGADTDTQYF.

This chain joins TRBV2 and TRBJ2-7; weak D call: TRBD1 (6 bases). Germline V gives CDR1 SNHLY, CDR2 FYNNEI. The CDR3 length is 12 residues. V lost 8 bases to trimming and J lost 2 bases, with 10 bases between them. The CDR3 is CASRQDTYEQYF. CDR3 sequence (DNA): TGTGCCAGCCGACAGGATACCTACGAGCAGTACTTC.

This clone was counted between two and nine times. The chain employs TRBV5-3 and TRBJ2-5; perhaps TRBD1 as D (5 bases). TRBV5-3 is reported as an ORF; its role is uncertain. This CDR3 spans 15 amino acids. V was trimmed by 10 bases and J by 5 bases, leaving 24 bases between them. For the CDR3, the DNA is TGTGCCGCCCCAGGGATCTCCCTCCAAGGGGAGACCCAGTACTTC. Encoded protein: CAAPGISLQGETQYF.

This chain joins TRBV12-1 and TRBJ2-1. TRBV12-1 is shown as a pseudogene. The CDR3 consists of 15 residues. The CDR3 nucleotides read TGTGCCAGCAACAAGGGTGGAAGCTCCTACAATGAGCAGTTCTTC. As protein: CASNKGGSSYNEQFF.

The table lists this clone with a count of one. V and J are TRBV5-1 and TRBJ2-1; D perhaps matches TRBD2 (5 bases). The V gene lost 4 bases and the J gene lost 4 bases, with 12 bases spanning the gap. From germline, CDR1 is SGHRS and CDR2 YFSETQ. The length of the CDR3 is 14 residues. The CDR3 DNA follows: TGCGCCAGCAGCGGAGGAGGCAGTTACAATGAGCAGTTCTTC. It specifies CASSGGGSYNEQFF.

J is TRBJ1-3 and V is TRBV6-5; D gene ambiguous. With 6 bases removed from V and 9 bases from J, the gap between germline ends came to 21 bases. Looked up from germline, CDR1 is MNHEY and CDR2 is SVGAGI. The CDR3 is 15 amino acids. CDR3 sequence (DNA): TGTGCCAGCAGGCAGGACGGCTCAGGAGGGAGCACCATATATTTT. Translated, it gives CASRQDGSGGSTIYF.

The genes are TRBV11-2 and TRBJ2-5, with TRBD2 as a possible D gene (6 bases). CDR3 length: 16 amino acids. The germline V and J ends were trimmed by 5 bases and 1 base, with 17 bases remaining between them. Germline lookup yields CDR1 SGHAT and CDR2 FQNNGV. The CDR3, as DNA: TGTGCCAGCAGCACGGGCGGGGCGGGCCTCCAAGAGACCCAGTACTTC. Encoded protein: CASSTGGAGLQETQYF.

V and J are TRBV7-6 and TRBJ2-5; D ambiguous. The CDR3 covers 12 residues. Germline CDR1 and CDR2: SGHVS and FNYEAQ. V was cut by 5 bases and J by 5 bases, with 9 bases left in between. CDR3 nucleotide sequence: TGTGCCAGCAGCCGTCCATTGGAGACCCAGTACTTC. This codes for CASSRPLETQYF.

V is TRBV24-1 and J is TRBJ2-1; 13 nucleotides line up with TRBD2. This CDR3 is built from 19 residues. J lost 7 bases, V lost 3 bases, and 14 bases had no gene match. Looked up from germline, CDR1 is KGHDR and CDR2 is SFDVKD. The CDR3 region is CATSDLPGTSGEMENEQFF. CDR3 sequence (DNA): TGTGCCACCAGTGATCTCCCAGGGACTAGCGGGGAGATGGAAAATGAGCAGTTCTTC.

The chain carries TRBV5-8 and TRBJ2-3, with no clear D. Germline V gene sequence: CDR1 SGHTS, CDR2 YDEGEE. This CDR3 has 16 amino acids. Trimming shortened V by 7 bases and J by 0 bases, and 18 bases separated the two germline ends. CDR3 in DNA: TGTGCCAGCCCCTCGTGGATGATCTCTAGCACAGATACGCAGTATTTT. This encodes CASPSWMISSTDTQYF.

The table lists this clone with a few counts. The chain combines TRBV29-1 with TRBJ1-2; possible D gene TRBD1, 5 bases. This CDR3 is 12 amino acids long. V lost 1 base and J lost 6, with 9 bases in between. The germline CDR1 and CDR2 sequences are SQVTM and ANQGSEA. The CDR3 DNA sequence: TGCAGCGTTGAAGGACAGAGGGATGGCTACACCTTC. This sequence encodes CSVEGQRDGYTF.

The chain carries TRBV13 and TRBJ2-5; 12 nucleotides agree with TRBD2. J lost 5 bases, V lost 5 bases, and 3 bases had no gene match. Germline CDR1 is PRHDT and CDR2 is FYEKMQ (reference sequence). The CDR3 has 14 residues. The CDR3 DNA reads TGTGCCAGCAGCGAAGGGACTAGCGGGGAGACCCAGTACTTC. It translates to CASSEGTSGETQYF.

V gene TRBV25-1 combines with J gene TRBJ1-2; 7 bases agree with TRBD1. CDR1 is MGHDK and CDR2 is SYGVNS in the germline V gene. CDR3 length equals 17 residues. V shed 4 bases, J shed 0 bases, and the junction held 11 bases outside the gene matches. Here the CDR3 reads CASSGPLTGKANYGYTF. The CDR3 DNA reads TGTGCCAGCAGTGGACCCCTGACAGGGAAAGCTAACTATGGCTACACCTTC.

CDR3 bases: TGTGCCAGCAGTGAAGGAGGAGTGGGCTACACCTTC. Its translation: CASSEGGVGYTF. The chain couples TRBV2 to TRBJ1-2; D gene uncertain. The CDR3 spans 12 residues. V lost 1 base and J lost 8, with 8 bases in between. CDR1 and CDR2 from the germline V gene are SNHLY and FYNNEI.

The gene calls are TRBV2 and TRBJ2-4; D may be TRBD1 (6 bases). The CDR3 is 18 residues long. With 6 bases removed from V and 0 bases from J, the gap between germline ends came to 21 bases. Germline CDR1 and CDR2: SNHLY and FYNNEI. CDR3 DNA sequence: TGTGCCAGCAGAACCGGGACACAGGGCCCCCTAGCCAAAAACATTCAGTACTTC. Its translation is CASRTGTQGPLAKNIQYF.

The chain uses TRBV5-1 and TRBJ2-1, with D possibly being TRBD1 (6 bases). V dropped 6 bases and J dropped 1 base, with 14 bases sitting between them. This CDR3 is 15 amino acids long. Germline CDR1 is SGHRS and CDR2 is YFSETQ. The DNA for the CDR3 is TGCGCCAGCACCCGGGACACCCCTTCCTACAATGAGCAGTTCTTC. It codes for CASTRDTPSYNEQFF.

This chain uses TRBV28 with TRBJ1-4; 9 bases align to TRBD1. CDR3 length: 14 residues. The germline V gene encodes CDR1 MDHEN and CDR2 SYDVKM. Trimming removed 4 bases from V and 4 bases from J; junction bases left unmatched: 1. CDR3 nucleotide sequence: TGTGCCAGCAGTTCGACAGGGGGTAATGAAAAACTGTTTTTT. Translating gives CASSSTGGNEKLFF.

The chain carries TRBV30 and TRBJ1-5; 8 nucleotides align to TRBD1. The CDR3 covers 14 residues. V lost 7 bases to trimming and J lost 3 bases; unmatched junction nucleotides: 8. Germline assignment: CDR1 GTSNPN and CDR2 SVGIG (reference sequence). As DNA, the CDR3 is TGTGCCTTCAACCAGGGGGCTCTCAATCAGCCCCAGCATTTT. This codes for CAFNQGALNQPQHF.

The chain carries TRBV2 and TRBJ2-1, with D hard to call. The V end lost 0 bases, the J end lost 8 bases, and 8 bases lay between the germline ends. Germline loops: CDR1 SNHLY, CDR2 FYNNEI. CDR3 length equals 13 residues. The CDR3: CASSEAPGDEQFF. As DNA, the CDR3 is TGTGCCAGCAGTGAAGCCCCTGGGGATGAGCAGTTCTTC.